This TCR beta chain stems from a study of T cell repertoires in cytomegalovirus infection. Overall study: TCR beta signatures that were public indicated CMV infection and matching HLA type. Whole-study results and caveats: The study identified carriers of CMV plus the relevant HLA from cumulative public TCR beta family frequency. In two of eight donors, the top clonotype was HLA-C-restricted CMV-specific.

With regard to this clonotype: Its antigen is as yet unknown.

CDR1 is SGHTA and CDR2 is FQGNSA in the germline V gene. The CDR3 is made up of 14 amino acids. V was shortened by 1 base and J by 4 bases, with 7 bases between the two germline ends. Each CDR3 protein gets one entry after TCRdb re-called the reads with MiXCR. The table records around 900,000 distinct CDR3 sequences, roughly 30% of them present only once. The sequence was collected from a human donor in good health (CMV status not recorded). Some clones in this sample may be carry-over from other donors' samples. The sequences come from cultured CD8+ T cells from PBMCs, collected from culture after CMV antigen stimulation. V usage is TRBV7-2 and J usage is TRBJ2-2; no firm D call. The CDR3 coding sequence is TGTGCCAGCAGCTTAGATTCGCGCACCGGGGAGCTGTTTTTT. It is translated as CASSLDSRTGELFF.